The 6 T cell receptor beta chains presented below share a single source sample, sequenced in a study of T-cell memory formation after mild COVID-19 (dated by TCRdb to the early 2020s). The library relied on 5' RACE. The run used an Illumina NovaSeq 6000. TCRdb ran its own pipeline on the public reads, namely fastp trimming at Q25 and MiXCR clone calling, and kept in-frame beta chains. Duplicate CDR3 protein sequences are folded into a single record with the most common DNA and genes. Here the sample has fewer than 50,000 distinct CDR3 sequences; less than 8% occur a single time. Roughly 0.79% of the sample lies in the top ten. Sequences were obtained from PBMCs or a T cell subset sorted from them (not recorded which). The receptor source for this set is an adult who had mild COVID-19 (a few samples of this study predate the infection). The sample titles of this study are shuffled in the database, so cell type and time point are left out.

This chain joins TRBV5-1 and TRBJ2-5, with D uncertain. Trimming shortened V by 4 bases and J by 4 bases, and 20 bases separated the two germline ends. Germline-derived CDR1 and CDR2 are SGHRS and YFSETQ. This CDR3 is 16 amino acids long. The CDR3 spells CASSTPRRGFRETQYF. Here the CDR3 DNA reads TGCGCCAGCAGCACCCCCAGGCGTGGGTTTCGAGAGACCCAGTACTTC.

This clonotype was seen ten or more times. The chain combines TRBV24-1 with TRBJ2-5; 8 nucleotides line up with TRBD2. The CDR3 extends over 16 amino acids. V dropped 0 bases and J dropped 4; count of bases not matched to a gene: 6. The germline V gene has CDR1 KGHDR and CDR2 SFDVKD. The CDR3: CATSDLEAGVPETQYF. CDR3 nucleotide sequence: TGTGCCACCAGTGATTTGGAAGCGGGAGTTCCAGAGACCCAGTACTTC.

The chain combines TRBV7-2 with TRBJ1-3, with D tentatively TRBD1 (5 bases). CDR1 and CDR2 (germline): SGHTA, FQGNSA. This CDR3 region has 16 residues. Trimming took 3 bases from V and 1 from J, leaving 13 bases between them. CDR3 sequence (DNA): TGTGCCAGCAGCTTGGATCCCGGGGGTTCTGGAAACACCATATATTTT. It encodes CASSLDPGGSGNTIYF.

The CDR3 is CASSVAQGGTDTQYF. For the CDR3, the DNA is TGTGCCAGCAGCGTAGCACAGGGAGGCACAGATACGCAGTATTTT. This rearrangement joins TRBV9 to TRBJ2-3; tentative D call: TRBD1 (6 bases). The CDR3 is 15 residues long. CDR1 and CDR2 (germline): SGDLS, YYNGEE. V lost 0 bases to trimming and J lost 1 base, with 9 bases between them.

CDR3 nucleotide sequence: TGTGCCAGCAGCGTAGATGGGACGACTGGAAACACCATATATTTT. Translating gives CASSVDGTTGNTIYF. The rearrangement joins TRBV9 to TRBJ1-3, with D perhaps TRBD1 (5 bases). Germline lookup yields CDR1 SGDLS and CDR2 YYNGEE. The CDR3 covers 15 residues. V was clipped by 0 bases and J by 2 bases, with 9 bases between them. Full variable domain (rest looked up from reference TRBV9 and TRBJ1-3): DSGVTQTPKHLITATGQRVTLRCSPRSGDLSVYWYQQSLDQGLQFLIQYYNGEERAKGNILERFSAQQFPDLHSELNLSSLELGDSALYFCASSVDGTTGNTIYFGEGSWLTVV.

The sample holds many counts of this clonotype. This chain connects TRBV18 to TRBJ2-3; 10 bases line up with TRBD1. Unmatched junction bases numbered 16, after V lost 6 bases and J lost 7 bases. Germline values: CDR1 KGHSH, CDR2 LQKENI. CDR3 length equals 17 residues. CDR3 amino acids: CASSPTAGDRGGHTQYF. For the CDR3, the DNA is TGTGCCAGCTCGCCAACCGCGGGGGACAGGGGAGGACATACGCAGTATTTT.